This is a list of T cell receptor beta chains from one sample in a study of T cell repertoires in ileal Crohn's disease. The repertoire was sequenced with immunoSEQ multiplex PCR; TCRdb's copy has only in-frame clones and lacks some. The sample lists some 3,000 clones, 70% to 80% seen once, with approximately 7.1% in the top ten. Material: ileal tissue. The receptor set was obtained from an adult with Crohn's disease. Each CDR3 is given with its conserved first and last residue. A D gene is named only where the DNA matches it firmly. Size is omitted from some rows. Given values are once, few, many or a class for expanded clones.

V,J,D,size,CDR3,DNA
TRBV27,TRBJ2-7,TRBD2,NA,CASSSSQREPAYEQYF,TGTGCCAGCAGTTCCTCCCAGCGGGAGCCGGCCTACGAGCAGTACTTC
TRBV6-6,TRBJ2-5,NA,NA,CASRRAGAETQYF,TGTGCCAGCAGACGCGCAGGGGCCGAGACCCAGTACTTC
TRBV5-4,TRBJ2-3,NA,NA,CASSSPIADQITQYF,TGTGCCAGCAGCTCACCGATAGCGGACCAGATAACGCAGTATTTT
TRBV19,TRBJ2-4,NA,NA,CASSIGQRTGQGKNIQYF,TGTGCCAGTAGTATAGGCCAACGAACAGGGCAGGGCAAAAACATTCAGTACTTC
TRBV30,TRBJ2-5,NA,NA,CAWSAGTTQETQYF,TGTGCCTGGAGCGCTGGGACGACGCAAGAAACCCAGTACTTC
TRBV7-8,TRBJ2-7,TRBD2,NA,CASSFGLAGPREQYF,TGTGCCAGCAGCTTCGGACTAGCGGGACCCCGGGAGCAGTACTTC
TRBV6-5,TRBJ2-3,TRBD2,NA,CASSRLAGGPDTQYF,TGTGCCAGCAGCCGACTAGCGGGAGGGCCAGATACGCAGTATTTT
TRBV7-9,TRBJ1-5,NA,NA,CASSLGGYSQPQHF,TGTGCCAGCAGCTTGGGAGGGTACAGCCAGCCCCAGCATTTT
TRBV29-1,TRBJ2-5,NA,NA,CSVPFTKQETQYF,TGCAGCGTTCCTTTCACTAAACAAGAGACCCAGTACTTC
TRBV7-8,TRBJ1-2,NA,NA,CASSLGGNLGYGYTF,TGTGCCAGCAGCTTAGGCGGAAATTTGGGATATGGCTACACCTTC
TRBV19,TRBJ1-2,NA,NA,CASSIFGENYGYTF,TGTGCCAGTAGTATATTTGGGGAGAACTATGGCTACACCTTC
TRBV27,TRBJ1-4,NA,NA,CASSFLGDGATNEKLFF,TGTGCCAGCAGTTTCCTTGGGGACGGTGCAACTAATGAAAAACTGTTTTTT
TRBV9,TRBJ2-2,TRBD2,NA,CASSPEGLENTGELFF,TGTGCCAGCAGCCCCGAAGGACTAGAGAACACCGGGGAGCTGTTTTTT
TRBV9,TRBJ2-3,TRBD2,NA,CASSPLAGVFDTQYF,TGTGCCAGCAGCCCCCTAGCGGGAGTTTTCGATACGCAGTATTTT
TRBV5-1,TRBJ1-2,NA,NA,CASSLGGGYTF,TGCGCCAGCAGCTTAGGGGGTGGCTACACCTTC
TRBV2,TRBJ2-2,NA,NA,CASGIRSRDTGELFF,TGTGCCAGCGGTATTAGAAGTAGGGACACCGGGGAGCTGTTTTTT
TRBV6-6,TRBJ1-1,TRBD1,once,CASSTAGTVNTEAFF,TGTGCCAGCAGTACCGCGGGGACAGTGAACACTGAAGCTTTCTTT
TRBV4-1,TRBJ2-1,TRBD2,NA,CASSQDPGAGLAARGGEQFF,TGCGCCAGCAGCCAAGATCCAGGGGCAGGACTAGCGGCCAGGGGGGGCGAGCAGTTCTTC
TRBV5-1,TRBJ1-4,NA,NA,CASSFQLRGGGEKLFF,TGCGCCAGCAGCTTCCAGCTTCGGGGGGGTGGCGAAAAACTGTTTTTT
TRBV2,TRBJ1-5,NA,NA,CASGQRSNQPQHF,TGTGCCAGCGGACAGCGTAGCAATCAGCCCCAGCATTTT
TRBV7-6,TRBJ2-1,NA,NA,CASSLMGDSYNEQFF,TGTGCCAGCAGCTTAATGGGGGACTCCTACAATGAGCAGTTCTTC
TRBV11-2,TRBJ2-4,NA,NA,CASSPRDGVAKNIQYF,TGTGCCAGCAGTCCTCGAGATGGGGTGGCCAAAAACATTCAGTACTTC
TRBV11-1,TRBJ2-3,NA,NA,CASSLATRAWGTDTQYF,TGTGCCAGCAGCTTAGCGACGAGGGCCTGGGGCACAGATACGCAGTATTTT
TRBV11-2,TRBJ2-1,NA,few,CASSSDWGLDNEQFF,TGTGCCAGCAGCTCCGACTGGGGATTGGACAATGAGCAGTTCTTC
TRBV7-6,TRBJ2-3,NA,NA,CASSLSGDTQYF,TGTGCCAGCAGCTTATCCGGAGATACGCAGTATTTT
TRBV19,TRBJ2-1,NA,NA,CASSSKSGAYNEQFF,TGTGCCAGTAGTTCAAAATCAGGGGCCTACAATGAGCAGTTCTTC
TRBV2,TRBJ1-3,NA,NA,CASSESLGPGNTIYF,TGTGCCAGCAGTGAAAGTTTGGGGCCTGGAAACACCATATATTTT
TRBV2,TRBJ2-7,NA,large,CASSVDKWRSSYEQYF,TGTGCCAGCAGTGTTGACAAGTGGAGATCCTCCTACGAGCAGTACTTC
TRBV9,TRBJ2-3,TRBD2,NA,CASSLTPQAGATDTQYF,TGTGCCAGCAGTTTAACCCCCCAAGCGGGGGCCACAGATACGCAGTATTTT
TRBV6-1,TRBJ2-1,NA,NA,CASSVQTRGEQFF,TGTGCCAGCAGTGTACAGACGCGGGGTGAGCAGTTCTTC
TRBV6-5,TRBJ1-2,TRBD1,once,CASSYRPGQGVSHF,TGTGCCAGCAGTTACCGCCCGGGACAGGGTGTTAGTCACTTC
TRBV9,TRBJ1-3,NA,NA,CASSVTQGNGNTIYF,TGTGCCAGCAGCGTGACGCAGGGGAATGGAAACACCATATATTTT
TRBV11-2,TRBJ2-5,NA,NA,CASSLRCGPRETQYF,TGTGCCAGCAGCTTGAGGTGCGGGCCCCGAGAGACCCAGTACTTC
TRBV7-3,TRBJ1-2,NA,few,CASSLGGAGGYTF,TGTGCCAGCAGCTTAGGGGGGGCCGGTGGCTACACCTTC
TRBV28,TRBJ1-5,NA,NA,CASSLAVSNQPQHF,TGTGCCAGCAGTTTAGCGGTTAGCAATCAGCCCCAGCATTTT
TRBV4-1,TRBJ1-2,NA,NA,CASSQDSGVVYYGYTF,TGCGCCAGCAGCCAAGATTCGGGAGTAGTATACTATGGCTACACCTTC
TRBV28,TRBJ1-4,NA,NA,CASSLTGARNEKLFF,TGTGCCAGCAGTTTAACGGGGGCCCGAAATGAAAAACTGTTTTTT
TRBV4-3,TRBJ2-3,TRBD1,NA,CASSQEQGVIVTDTQYF,TGCGCCAGCAGCCAAGAACAGGGGGTAATTGTTACAGATACGCAGTATTTT
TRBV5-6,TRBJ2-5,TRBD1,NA,CASNAGTGLSRETQYF,TGTGCCAGCAACGCCGGGACAGGGCTAAGTAGGGAGACCCAGTACTTC
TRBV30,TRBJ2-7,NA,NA,CAWSVGDITYEQYF,TGTGCCTGGAGTGTGGGGGACATAACCTACGAGCAGTACTTC
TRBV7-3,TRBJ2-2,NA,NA,CASSVGTPNTGELFF,TGTGCCAGCAGCGTTGGGACACCGAACACCGGGGAGCTGTTTTTT
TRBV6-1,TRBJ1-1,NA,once,CASSEPVEAFF,TGTGCCAGCAGTGAACCTGTAGAAGCTTTCTTT
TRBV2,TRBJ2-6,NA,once,CASSGSTGANVLTF,TGTGCCAGCAGCGGGAGCACTGGGGCCAACGTCCTGACTTTC
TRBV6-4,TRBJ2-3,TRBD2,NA,CASSDSSGRDTQYF,TGTGCCAGCAGTGACTCTAGCGGGAGAGATACGCAGTATTTT